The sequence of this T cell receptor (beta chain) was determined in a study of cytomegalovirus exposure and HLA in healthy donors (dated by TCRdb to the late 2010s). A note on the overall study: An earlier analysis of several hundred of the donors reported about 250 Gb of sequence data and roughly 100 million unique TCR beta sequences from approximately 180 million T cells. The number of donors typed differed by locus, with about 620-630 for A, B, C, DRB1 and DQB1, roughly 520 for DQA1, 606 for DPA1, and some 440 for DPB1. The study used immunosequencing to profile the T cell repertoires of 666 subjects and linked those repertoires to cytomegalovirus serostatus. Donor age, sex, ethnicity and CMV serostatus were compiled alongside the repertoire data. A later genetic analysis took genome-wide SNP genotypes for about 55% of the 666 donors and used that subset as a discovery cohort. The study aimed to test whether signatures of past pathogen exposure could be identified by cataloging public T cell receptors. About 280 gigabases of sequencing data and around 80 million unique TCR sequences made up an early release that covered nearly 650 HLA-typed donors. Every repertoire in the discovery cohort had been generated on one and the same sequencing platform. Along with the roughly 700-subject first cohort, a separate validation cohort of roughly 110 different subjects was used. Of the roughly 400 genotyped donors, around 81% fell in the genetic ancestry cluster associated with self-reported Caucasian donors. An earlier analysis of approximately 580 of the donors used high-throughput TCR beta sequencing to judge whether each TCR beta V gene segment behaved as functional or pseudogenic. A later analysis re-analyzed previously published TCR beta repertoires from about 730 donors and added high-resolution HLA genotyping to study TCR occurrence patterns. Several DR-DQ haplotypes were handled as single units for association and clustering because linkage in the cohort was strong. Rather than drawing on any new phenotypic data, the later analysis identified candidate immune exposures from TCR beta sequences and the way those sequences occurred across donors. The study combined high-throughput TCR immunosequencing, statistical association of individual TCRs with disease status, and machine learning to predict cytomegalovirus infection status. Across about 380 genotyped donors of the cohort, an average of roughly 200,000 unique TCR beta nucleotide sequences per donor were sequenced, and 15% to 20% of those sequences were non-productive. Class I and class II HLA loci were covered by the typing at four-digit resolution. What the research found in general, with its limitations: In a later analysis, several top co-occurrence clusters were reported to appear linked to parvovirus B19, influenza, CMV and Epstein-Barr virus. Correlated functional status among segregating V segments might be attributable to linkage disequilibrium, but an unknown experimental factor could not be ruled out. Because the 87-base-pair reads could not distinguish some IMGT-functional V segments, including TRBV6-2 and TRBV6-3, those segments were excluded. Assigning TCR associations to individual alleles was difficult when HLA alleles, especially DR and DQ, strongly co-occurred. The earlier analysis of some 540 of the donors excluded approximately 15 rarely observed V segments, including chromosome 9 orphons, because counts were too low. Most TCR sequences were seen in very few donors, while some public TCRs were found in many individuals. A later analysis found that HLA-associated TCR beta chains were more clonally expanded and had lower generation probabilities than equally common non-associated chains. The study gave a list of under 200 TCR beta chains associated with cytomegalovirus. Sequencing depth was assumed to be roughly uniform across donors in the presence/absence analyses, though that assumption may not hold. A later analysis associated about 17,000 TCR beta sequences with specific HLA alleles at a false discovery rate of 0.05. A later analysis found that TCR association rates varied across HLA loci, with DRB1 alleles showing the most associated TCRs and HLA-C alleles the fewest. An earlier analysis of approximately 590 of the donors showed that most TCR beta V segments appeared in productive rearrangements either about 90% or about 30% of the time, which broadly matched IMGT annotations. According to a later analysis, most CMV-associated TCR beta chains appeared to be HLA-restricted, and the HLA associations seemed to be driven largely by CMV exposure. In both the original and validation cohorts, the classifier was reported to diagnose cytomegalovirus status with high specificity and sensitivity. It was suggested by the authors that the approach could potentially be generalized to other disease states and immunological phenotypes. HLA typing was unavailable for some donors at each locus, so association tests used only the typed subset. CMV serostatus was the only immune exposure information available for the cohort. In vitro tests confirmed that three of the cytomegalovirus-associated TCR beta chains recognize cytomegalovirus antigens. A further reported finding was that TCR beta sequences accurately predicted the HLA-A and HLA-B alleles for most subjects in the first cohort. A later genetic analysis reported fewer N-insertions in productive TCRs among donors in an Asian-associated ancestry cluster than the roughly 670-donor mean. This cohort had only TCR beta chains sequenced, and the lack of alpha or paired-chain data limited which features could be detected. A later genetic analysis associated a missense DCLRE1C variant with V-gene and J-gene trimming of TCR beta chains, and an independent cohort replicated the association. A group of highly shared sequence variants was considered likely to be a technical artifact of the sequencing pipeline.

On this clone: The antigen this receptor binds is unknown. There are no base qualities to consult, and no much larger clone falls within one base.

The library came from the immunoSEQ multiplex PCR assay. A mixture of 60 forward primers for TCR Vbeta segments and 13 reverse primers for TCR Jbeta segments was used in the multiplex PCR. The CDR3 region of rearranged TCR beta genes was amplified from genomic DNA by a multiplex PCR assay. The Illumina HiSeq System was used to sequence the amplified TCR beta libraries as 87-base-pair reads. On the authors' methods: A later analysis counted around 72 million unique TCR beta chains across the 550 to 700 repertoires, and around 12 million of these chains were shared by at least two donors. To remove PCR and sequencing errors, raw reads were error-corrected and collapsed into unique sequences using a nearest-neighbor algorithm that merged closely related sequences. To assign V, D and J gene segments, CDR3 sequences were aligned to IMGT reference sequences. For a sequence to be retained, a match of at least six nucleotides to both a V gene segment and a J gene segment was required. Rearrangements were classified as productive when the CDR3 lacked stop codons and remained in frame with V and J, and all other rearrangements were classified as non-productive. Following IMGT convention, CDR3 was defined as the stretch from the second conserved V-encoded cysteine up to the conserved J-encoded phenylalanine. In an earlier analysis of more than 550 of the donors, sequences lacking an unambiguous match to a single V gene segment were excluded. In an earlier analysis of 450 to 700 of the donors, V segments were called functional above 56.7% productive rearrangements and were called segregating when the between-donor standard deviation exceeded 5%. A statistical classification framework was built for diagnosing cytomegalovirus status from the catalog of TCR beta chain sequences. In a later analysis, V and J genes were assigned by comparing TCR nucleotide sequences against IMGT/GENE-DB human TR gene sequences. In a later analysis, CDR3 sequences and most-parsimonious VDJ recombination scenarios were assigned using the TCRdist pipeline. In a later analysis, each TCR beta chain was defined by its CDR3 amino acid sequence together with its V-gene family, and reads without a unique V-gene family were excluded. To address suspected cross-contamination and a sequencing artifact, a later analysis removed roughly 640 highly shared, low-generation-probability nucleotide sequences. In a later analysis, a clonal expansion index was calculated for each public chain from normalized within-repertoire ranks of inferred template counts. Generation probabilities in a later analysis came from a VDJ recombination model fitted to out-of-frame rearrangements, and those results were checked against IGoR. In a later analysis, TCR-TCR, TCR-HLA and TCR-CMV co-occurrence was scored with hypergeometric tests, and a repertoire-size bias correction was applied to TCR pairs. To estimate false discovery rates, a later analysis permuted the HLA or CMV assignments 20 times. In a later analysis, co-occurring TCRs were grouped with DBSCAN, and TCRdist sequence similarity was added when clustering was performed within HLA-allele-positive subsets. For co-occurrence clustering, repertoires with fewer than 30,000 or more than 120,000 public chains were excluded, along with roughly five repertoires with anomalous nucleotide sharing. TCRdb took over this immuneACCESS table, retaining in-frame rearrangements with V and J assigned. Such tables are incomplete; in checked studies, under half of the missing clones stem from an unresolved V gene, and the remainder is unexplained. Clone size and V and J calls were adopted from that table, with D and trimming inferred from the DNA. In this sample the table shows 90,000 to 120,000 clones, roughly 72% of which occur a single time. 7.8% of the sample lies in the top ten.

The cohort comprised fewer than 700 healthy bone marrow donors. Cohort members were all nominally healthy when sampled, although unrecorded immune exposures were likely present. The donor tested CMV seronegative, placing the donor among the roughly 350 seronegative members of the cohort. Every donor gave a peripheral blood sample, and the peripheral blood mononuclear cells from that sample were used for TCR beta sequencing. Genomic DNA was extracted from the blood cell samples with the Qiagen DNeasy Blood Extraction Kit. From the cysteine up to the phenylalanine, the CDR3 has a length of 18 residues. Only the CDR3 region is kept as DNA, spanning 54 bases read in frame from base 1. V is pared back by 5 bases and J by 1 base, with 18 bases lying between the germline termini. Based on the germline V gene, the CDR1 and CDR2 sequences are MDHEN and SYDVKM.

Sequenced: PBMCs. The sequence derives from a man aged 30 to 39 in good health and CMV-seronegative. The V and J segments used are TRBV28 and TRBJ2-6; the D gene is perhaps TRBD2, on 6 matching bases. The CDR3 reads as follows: CASSGTMGGASGANVLTF. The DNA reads TGTGCCAGCAGTGGCACCATGGGGGGAGCTTCTGGGGCCAACGTCCTGACTTTC. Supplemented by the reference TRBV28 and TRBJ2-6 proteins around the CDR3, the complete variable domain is DVKVTQSSRYLVKRTGEKVFLECVQDMDHENMFWYRQDPGLGLRLIYFSYDVKMKEKGDIPEGYSVSREKKERFSLILESASTNQTSMYLCASSGTMGGASGANVLTFGAGSRLTVL.